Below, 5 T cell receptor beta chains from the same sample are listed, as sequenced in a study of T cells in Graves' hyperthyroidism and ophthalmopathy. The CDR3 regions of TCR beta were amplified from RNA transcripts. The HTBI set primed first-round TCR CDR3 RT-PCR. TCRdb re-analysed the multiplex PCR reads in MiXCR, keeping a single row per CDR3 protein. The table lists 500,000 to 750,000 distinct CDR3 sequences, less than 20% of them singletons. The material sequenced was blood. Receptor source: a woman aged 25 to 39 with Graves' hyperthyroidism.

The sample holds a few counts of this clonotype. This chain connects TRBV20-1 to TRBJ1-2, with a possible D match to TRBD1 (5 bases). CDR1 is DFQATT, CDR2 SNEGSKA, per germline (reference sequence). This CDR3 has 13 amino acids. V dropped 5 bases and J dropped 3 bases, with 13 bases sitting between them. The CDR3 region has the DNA TGCAGTGCTCTCTCAGGGTCGGACTATGGCTACACCTTC. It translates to CSALSGSDYGYTF.

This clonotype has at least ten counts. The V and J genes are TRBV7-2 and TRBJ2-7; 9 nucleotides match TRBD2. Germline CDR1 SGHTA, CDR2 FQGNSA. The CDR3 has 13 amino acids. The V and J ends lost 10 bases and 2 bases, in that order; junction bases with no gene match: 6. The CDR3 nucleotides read TGTGCCACAAGGGCTAGCGGGGCCTACGAGCAGTACTTC. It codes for CATRASGAYEQYF.

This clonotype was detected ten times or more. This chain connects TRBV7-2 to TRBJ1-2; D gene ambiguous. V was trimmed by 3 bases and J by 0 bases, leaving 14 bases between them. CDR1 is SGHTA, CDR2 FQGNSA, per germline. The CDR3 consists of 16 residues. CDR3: CASSLFQADPNYGYTF. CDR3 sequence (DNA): TGTGCCAGCAGCTTGTTTCAGGCCGACCCTAACTATGGCTACACCTTC.

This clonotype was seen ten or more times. The CDR3 reads CASSPGDRGFTEAFF. CDR3 coding DNA: TGTGCCAGCAGTCCGGGGGACAGGGGATTCACTGAAGCTTTCTTT. The chain links TRBV12-3 or TRBV12-4 to TRBJ1-1, with 10 nucleotides matching TRBD1. The CDR3 sequence is 15 residues long. Trimming cost V 5 bases and J 4 bases; bases outside gene matches: 7.

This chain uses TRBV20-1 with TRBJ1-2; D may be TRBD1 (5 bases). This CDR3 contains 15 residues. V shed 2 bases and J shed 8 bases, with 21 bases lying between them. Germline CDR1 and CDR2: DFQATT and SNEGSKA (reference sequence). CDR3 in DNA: TGCAGTGCTAGAAGATGGGGGGAAGAGGGCGGCGGCTACACCTTC. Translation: CSARRWGEEGGGYTF.